This TCR beta chain is drawn from a study of T cells in Graves' hyperthyroidism and ophthalmopathy (dated by TCRdb to between 2018 and 2021). In terms of the full investigation: Peripheral blood samples were taken at the time of initial diagnosis, prior to any treatment. Prospective prediction of ophthalmopathy was tested in an independent validation cohort of 18 to 20 hyperthyroidism patients and around 16 patients who later progressed to ophthalmopathy. In six Graves' hyperthyroidism patients, the study also compared T-cell repertoires from thyroid tissue with T-cell repertoires from blood. The roughly 100 discovery patients were randomly divided into training and test sets at a 7:3 ratio. The paper reports TCR Vbeta CDR3 sequencing of approximately 130 peripheral blood samples: some 41 ophthalmopathy, over 70 hyperthyroidism and around 17 progressor patients. Following sampling, methimazole starting at 30 mg daily was given to hyperthyroidism patients, and high-dose intravenous methylprednisolone was given to ophthalmopathy patients. To identify TCR V-J signatures that set the groups apart, the researchers used a discovery cohort of about a hundred patients, made up of 40 to 45 with Graves' ophthalmopathy and about 55 with stable Graves' hyperthyroidism.

The TCR beta CDR3 regions were amplified from RNA transcripts. For the first round of RT-PCR on the TCR CDR3, the HTBI primer set was used together with the Qiagen OneStep RT-PCR kit. A second multiplex PCR round built the libraries, followed by size selection and purification. Sequencing of the libraries was done on an Illumina HiSeq2000 using paired-end 100 bp reads. Turning to the authors' computational methods: Raw data were processed with SOAPnuke, discarding reads with adapters, uncalled bases, mean Phred below 15, or no exact constant-primer or identifier match. COPE v1.2.5 was used to merge the high-quality paired reads, and each unique nucleotide sequence was defined as a clonotype. MiTCR v1.1 was used to align clonotypes to the IMGT TRBV, TRBD and TRBJ reference segments. Analysis was restricted to V-J combinations with a frequency above 0.0001, which covered 99.2% of repertoires. The TCS score was defined as the ratio of F50 (clonal expansion) to E x V (chaos), calculated using BLOSUM62-based TCRdist between CDR3 peptides within each V-J. Welch's t-statistics and random forest reduced several hundred V-J features to roughly 13, which were used in a naive Bayes classifier (R e1071). Through fastp at Q25 and MiXCR, TCRdb rebuilt clones from the public reads, retaining in-frame beta chains. Rows matching on CDR3 protein sequence are summarized as one entry with the most common DNA and genes. The V and J calls, along with clone size, are taken from TCRdb and not from the paper's own processing. The sample table contains hundreds of thousands of distinct CDR3 sequences; only one count was recorded for nearly 20% of them. The ten biggest clones cover roughly 50% of the sample.

Moderately to severely active disease, a Clinical Activity Score of at least 3, a NOSPECS grade of at least 4, and a duration under 3 months were present in ophthalmopathy patients. Exclusion was applied to patients with uncontrolled infections, other autoimmune diseases, pregnancy or lactation. Diagnoses were established on the basis of clinical symptoms, serum thyroxine and TRAb, thyroid ultrasound, and orbital computed tomography. Ficoll-Paque density gradient centrifugation was used to isolate PBMCs from about 10 ml of fresh peripheral blood. Trizol reagent was used to extract total RNA, and RNA quality was then checked on an Agilent 2100 Bioanalyzer. This clonotype was counted only a few times. Its specific antigen is unknown. A read error may account for a junction end that differs from germline. Its CDR3 holds 11 amino acids, cysteine through phenylalanine. Of the read, only the CDR3 DNA is kept; its 33 bases are in frame from base 1. The CDR1 and CDR2 encoded by the germline V gene are SNHLY and FYNNEI.

Overall results and qualifications from the work: Most expanded thyroid clonotypes (frequency above 0.001) were also detected in blood, suggesting blood repertoires may reflect thyroid immune responses. No statistical method was used to set the sample size in advance, and investigators knew the group allocation. A model built on a 13 V-J signature distinguished ophthalmopathy from stable hyperthyroidism, reaching about 88% sensitivity and under 84% specificity in cross-validation and 80%/75% in testing. During validation, the model predicted progression to ophthalmopathy a median of roughly six months ahead of onset, with approximately 70% sensitivity and about 72% specificity.

This TCR derives from a middle-aged man with Graves' ophthalmopathy. This receptor chain uses TRBV2 and TRBJ1-4; the D segment could be TRBD1, given 5 matching bases. Sequenced sample: blood. The CDR3 corresponds to CGAGSNEKLFF. At the DNA level, the sequence is TGCGGGGCAGGCTCTAATGAAAAACTGTTTTTT.